The rows below give T cell receptor beta chains drawn from one sample of a study of T cell repertoires in cytomegalovirus infection. For these receptors, no antigen is known. From the reads, TCRdb called clonotypes with MiXCR, one entry per CDR3 protein. The sample lists 700,000 to 900,000 distinct CDR3 sequences, just under 30% seen once, with 10% to 15% in the top ten. This sample comprised cultured CD8+ T cells from PBMCs, obtained from culture after CMV antigen stimulation. These receptors all stem from a human donor in good health (CMV status not recorded). Some clones in this sample may be carry-over from other donors' samples. Each CDR3 is given with its conserved first and last residue. Fields, in order: clone size, D gene, V gene, J gene, CDR3 DNA, CDR3 protein. A D gene is named only where the DNA matches it firmly. For some rows the clone size is stated as once, few or many, or as a class when expanded; others skip it.

>once|TRBD2|TRBV6-8|TRBJ2-1
TGTGCCAGCAGATTAGAGACTAGCGGGGGTAATGAGCAGTTCTTC
CASRLETSGGNEQFF
>few|TRBD1|TRBV6-6|TRBJ2-3
TGTGCCAGCAGTCATAACAGGGGTGCAGATACGCAGTATTTT
CASSHNRGADTQYF
>-|-|TRBV14|TRBJ1-2
TGTGCCAGCAGCCAAATCGGGCAGGCGTATGGCTACACCTTC
CASSQIGQAYGYTF
>few|-|TRBV9|TRBJ1-2
TGTGCCAGCAGCGTAGCAGGGCTACCGTTCGGTGGCTACACCTTC
CASSVAGLPFGGYTF
>-|TRBD2|TRBV20-1|TRBJ2-3
TGCAGTGCTGAAAGGCCTCTAGCGGGGGGACCCACAGATACGCAGTATTTT
CSAERPLAGGPTDTQYF
>few|TRBD1|TRBV27|TRBJ1-5
TGTGCCAGCAGTCCACAGGGGACGAATCAGCCCCAGCATTTT
CASSPQGTNQPQHF
>-|-|TRBV4-1|TRBJ2-1
TGCGCCAGCAGCCAAGTAACGGGTGGGAATGAGCAGTTCTTC
CASSQVTGGNEQFF
>few|TRBD1|TRBV25-1|TRBJ1-3
TGTGCCAGCAGTGAATACCTGACAGGGGGAGGTGGTGGAAACACCATATATTTT
CASSEYLTGGGGGNTIYF
>-|-|TRBV29-1|TRBJ1-1
TGCAGCGTTGAAATGGAGGGGAACACTGAAGCTTTCTTT
CSVEMEGNTEAFF
>-|-|TRBV18|TRBJ2-5
TGTGCCAGCTCACCAAAGGTCTTACAAGAGACCCAGTACTTC
CASSPKVLQETQYF
>-|TRBD2|TRBV20-1|TRBJ2-7
TGCAGTGCTAGCTGGCTAGCGGGGCCCTACGAGCAGTACTTC
CSASWLAGPYEQYF
>many|-|TRBV7-8|TRBJ2-1
TGTGCCAGCAGCTTAGGGTTTCTGTCGTTTGGGTCTAGCTCCTACAATGAGCAGTTCTTC
CASSLGFLSFGSSSYNEQFF
>few|-|TRBV12-5|TRBJ1-2
TGTGCTAGTGGCCCCTCAGGGTTCAGTGGCTACACCTTC
CASGPSGFSGYTF
>-|-|TRBV12-3/TRBV12-4|TRBJ2-3
TGTGCCAGCAGTGGCGCCGCCATGGGGCAGTATTTT
CASSGAAMGQYF
>-|TRBD1|TRBV6-5|TRBJ2-1
TGTGCCAGCAGTTACTCGCAGGGGACAGTCAATGAGCAGTTCTTC
CASSYSQGTVNEQFF
>few|-|TRBV6-1|TRBJ2-1
TGTGCCAGCAGCCTATACGACGTCGGAGTTGAGCAGTTCTTC
CASSLYDVGVEQFF
>-|-|TRBV5-1|TRBJ2-7
TGCGCCAGCAGCTACTGGGACGATAGAGAGCAGTACTTC
CASSYWDDREQYF
>many|-|TRBV2|TRBJ1-1
TGTGCCAGCAGTGAAACACCGGACTGGGAGAACACTGAAGCTTTCTTT
CASSETPDWENTEAFF
>few|-|TRBV12-3/TRBV12-4|TRBJ2-7
TGTGCCAGTAAGAGGGCCTACGAGCAGTACTTC
CASKRAYEQYF
>-|-|TRBV4-2|TRBJ1-4
TGTGCCAGCCGGGAAAGGGAAAAACTGTTTTTT
CASREREKLFF
>few|TRBD2|TRBV6-6|TRBJ2-5
TGTGCCAGCAGTTACTCGGCGGGGGGCGGGGAGACCCAGTACTTC
CASSYSAGGGETQYF
>-|TRBD1|TRBV9|TRBJ2-2
TGTGCCAGCAGCGTAGATCGGGACAGGGAGAGTGACACCGGGGAGCTGTTTTTT
CASSVDRDRESDTGELFF
>few|-|TRBV6-2/TRBV6-3|TRBJ1-1
TGTGCCAGCAGTCCGGTGGCTACTGAAGCTTTCTTT
CASSPVATEAFF
>few|-|TRBV20-1|TRBJ2-5
TGCAGTGCTAGAAACCCCAGGGACCAACTTATGGAGACCCAGTACTTC
CSARNPRDQLMETQYF
>-|TRBD2|TRBV7-8|TRBJ2-2
TGTGCCAGCAGAAAGACTAGCGGGGGGACCGGGGAGCTGTTTTTT
CASRKTSGGTGELFF
>-|-|TRBV6-6|TRBJ2-5
TGTGCCAGCAGTTCAGGGTGGGGGGAGACCCAGTACTTC
CASSSGWGETQYF
>-|TRBD1|TRBV6-5|TRBJ2-3
TGTGCCAGCAGTTACGGGGCCGGGACAGATACAGATACGCAGTATTTT
CASSYGAGTDTDTQYF
>few|-|TRBV7-6|TRBJ2-7
TGTGCCAGCAGCTTAGAGGGTTGGGGTAACGAGCAGTACTTC
CASSLEGWGNEQYF
>once|-|TRBV9|TRBJ1-1
TGTGCCAGCAGCGTAGTTCTAGGGAAGGACACTGAAGCTTTCTTT
CASSVVLGKDTEAFF
>-|-|TRBV7-9|TRBJ2-7
TGTGCCAGCAGCTTAGAGGGGTCGGGGCCCCGAGGTGGCGAGCAGTACTTC
CASSLEGSGPRGGEQYF
>few|-|TRBV5-5|TRBJ2-1
TGTGCCAGCAGCTTGGACTCCTATTCGTCCTACAATGAGCAGTTCTTC
CASSLDSYSSYNEQFF
>few|-|TRBV27|TRBJ2-7
TGTGCCTCAGGGGCAGTACCCTCCTACGAGCAGTACTTC
CASGAVPSYEQYF
>few|-|TRBV11-2|TRBJ1-2
TGTGCCAGCAGCCCTGGACGGGTTAACTATGGCTACACCTTC
CASSPGRVNYGYTF
>few|TRBD2|TRBV10-2|TRBJ2-3
TGCGCCAGCAGTGACTTCAAGCGGGGGGGCACAGATACGCAGTATTTT
CASSDFKRGGTDTQYF
>few|TRBD1|TRBV11-2|TRBJ1-6
TGTGCCAGCAGCGCCTGGGACAGAAGGGGAAATTCACCCCTCCACTTT
CASSAWDRRGNSPLHF
>-|TRBD1|TRBV12-3/TRBV12-4|TRBJ2-3
TGTGCCAGCAGTTTTGGGGACAGGGGTCCCACAGATACGCAGTATTTT
CASSFGDRGPTDTQYF
>few|TRBD2|TRBV27|TRBJ2-1
TGTGCCAGCACTACAGGACTAGCGGGGGGCCCGGGATACAATGAGCAGTTCTTC
CASTTGLAGGPGYNEQFF